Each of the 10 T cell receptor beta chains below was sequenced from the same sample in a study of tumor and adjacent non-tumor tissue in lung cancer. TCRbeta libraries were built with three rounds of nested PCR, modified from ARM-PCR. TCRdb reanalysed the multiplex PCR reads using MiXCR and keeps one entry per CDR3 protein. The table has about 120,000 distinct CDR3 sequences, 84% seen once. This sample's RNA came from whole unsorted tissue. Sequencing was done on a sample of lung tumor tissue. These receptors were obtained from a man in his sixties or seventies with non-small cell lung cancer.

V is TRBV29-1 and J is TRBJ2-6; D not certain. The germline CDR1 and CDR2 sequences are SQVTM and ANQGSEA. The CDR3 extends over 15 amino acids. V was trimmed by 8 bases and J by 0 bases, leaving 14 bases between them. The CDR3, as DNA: TGCAGCATTGTAGGCGTTTACTCTGGGGCCAACGTCCTGACTTTC. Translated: CSIVGVYSGANVLTF.

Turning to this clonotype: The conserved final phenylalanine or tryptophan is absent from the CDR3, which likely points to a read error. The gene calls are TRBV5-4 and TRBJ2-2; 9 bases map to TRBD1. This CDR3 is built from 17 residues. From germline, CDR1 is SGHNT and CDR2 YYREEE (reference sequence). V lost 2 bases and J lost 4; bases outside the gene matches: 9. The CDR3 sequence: CASSLRPGTGITGELFL. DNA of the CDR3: TGTGCCAGCAGCTTACGGCCAGGGACAGGGATCACCGGGGAGCTGTTTTTA.

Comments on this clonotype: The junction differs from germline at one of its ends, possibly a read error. CDR3 in amino acids: CNVLDRGKDTETFF. CDR3 in DNA: TGCAACGTTCTGGACAGGGGCAAGGACACTGAAACTTTCTTT. The rearrangement joins TRBV29-1 to TRBJ1-1, with 9 bases identical to TRBD1. Germline V gene lookup returns CDR1 SQVTM and CDR2 ANQGSEA. The CDR3 runs to 14 residues.

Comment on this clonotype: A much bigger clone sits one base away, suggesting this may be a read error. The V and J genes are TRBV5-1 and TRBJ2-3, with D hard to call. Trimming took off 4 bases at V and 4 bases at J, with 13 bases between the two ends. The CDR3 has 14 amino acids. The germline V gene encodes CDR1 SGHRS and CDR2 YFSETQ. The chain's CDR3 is CASSLGMAPDTQYF. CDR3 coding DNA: TGCGCCAGCAGCCTGGGGATGGCCCCAGATACGCAGTATTTT.

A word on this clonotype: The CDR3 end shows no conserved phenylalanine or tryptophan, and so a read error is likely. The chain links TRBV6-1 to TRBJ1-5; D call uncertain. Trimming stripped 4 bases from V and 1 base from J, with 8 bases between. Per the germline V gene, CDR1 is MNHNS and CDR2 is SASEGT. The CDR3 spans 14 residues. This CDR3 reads CASSVDGSNQPQHL. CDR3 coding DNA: TGTGCCAGCAGTGTGGACGGGAGCAATCAGCCCCAGCATCTT.

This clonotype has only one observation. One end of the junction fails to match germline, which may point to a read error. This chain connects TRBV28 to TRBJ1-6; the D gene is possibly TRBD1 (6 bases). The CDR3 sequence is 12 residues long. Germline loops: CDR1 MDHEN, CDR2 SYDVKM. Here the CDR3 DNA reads TGTGTCAGCACTGAGGGGGACTCACCCCTCCACTTT. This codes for CVSTEGDSPLHF.

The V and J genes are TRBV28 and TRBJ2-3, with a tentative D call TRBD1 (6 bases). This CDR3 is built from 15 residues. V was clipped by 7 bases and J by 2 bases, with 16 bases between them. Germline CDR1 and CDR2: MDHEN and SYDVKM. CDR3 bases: TGTGCCAGCAATATACAGCAGGGGACCACAGATACGCAGTATTTT. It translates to CASNIQQGTTDTQYF.

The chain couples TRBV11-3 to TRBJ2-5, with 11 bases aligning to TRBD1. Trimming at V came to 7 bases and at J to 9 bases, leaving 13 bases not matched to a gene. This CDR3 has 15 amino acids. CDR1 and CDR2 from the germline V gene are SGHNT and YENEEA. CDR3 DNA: TGTGCCAGCAACCAAGGACAGGGGGCACACGTAGCCCAGTACTTC. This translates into CASNQGQGAHVAQYF.

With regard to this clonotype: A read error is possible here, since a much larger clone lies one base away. The chain's CDR3 is CASSSGTGGERYTF. The CDR3 DNA reads as TGTGCCAGCAGCTCCGGGACAGGGGGAGAGCGGTACACCTTC. V is TRBV7-3 and J is TRBJ1-2, with 11 bases aligning to TRBD1. The CDR3 loop spans 14 amino acids. Germline values: CDR1 SGHTA, CDR2 FQGTGA. V shed 4 bases and J 11 bases; nucleotides not matched to a gene: 9.

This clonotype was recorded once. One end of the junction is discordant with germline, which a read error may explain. The CDR3 coding sequence is TGTGTCAACAGCCTGGACAGTCAGTCCGGGAAGCTGTTTTTT. Translation gives CVNSLDSQSGKLFF. J is TRBJ2-2 and V is TRBV11-2, with D perhaps matching TRBD1 (6 bases). Germline values: CDR1 SGHAT, CDR2 FQNNGV. The CDR3 sequence is 14 residues long.